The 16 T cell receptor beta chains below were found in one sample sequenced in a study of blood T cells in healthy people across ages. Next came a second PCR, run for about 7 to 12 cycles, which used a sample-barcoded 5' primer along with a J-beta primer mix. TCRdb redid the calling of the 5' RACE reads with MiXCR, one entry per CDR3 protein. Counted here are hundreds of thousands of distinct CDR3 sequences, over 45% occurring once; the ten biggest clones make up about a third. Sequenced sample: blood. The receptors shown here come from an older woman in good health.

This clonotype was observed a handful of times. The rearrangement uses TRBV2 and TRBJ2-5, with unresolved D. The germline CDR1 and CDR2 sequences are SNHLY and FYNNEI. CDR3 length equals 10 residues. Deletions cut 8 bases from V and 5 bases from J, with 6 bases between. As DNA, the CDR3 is TGTGCCAGCCGAGTGGAGACCCAGTACTTC. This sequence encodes CASRVETQYF.

Here the CDR3 reads CASSLEGGLAADTQYF. CDR3 coding DNA: TGTGCCAGCAGCCTAGAGGGTGGGTTGGCGGCAGATACGCAGTATTTT. This chain connects TRBV7-2 to TRBJ2-3, with D possibly matching TRBD2 (5 bases). Per germline, CDR1 SGHTA and CDR2 FQGNSA. V shed 5 bases and J shed 4 bases, with 19 bases lying between them. The CDR3 runs to 16 residues.

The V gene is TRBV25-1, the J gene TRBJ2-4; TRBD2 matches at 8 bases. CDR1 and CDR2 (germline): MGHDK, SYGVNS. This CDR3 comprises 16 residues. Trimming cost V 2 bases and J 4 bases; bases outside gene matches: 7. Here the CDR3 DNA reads TGTGCCAGCAGTGAAACCCCCCCGGGAGGGAAAAACATTCAGTACTTC. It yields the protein CASSETPPGGKNIQYF.

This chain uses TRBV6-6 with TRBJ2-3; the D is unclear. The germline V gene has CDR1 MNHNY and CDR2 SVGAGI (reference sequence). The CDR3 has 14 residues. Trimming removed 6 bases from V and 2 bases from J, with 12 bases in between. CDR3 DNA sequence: TGTGCCAGCAGGTGGGTCAGCTCCACAGATACGCAGTATTTT. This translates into CASRWVSSTDTQYF.

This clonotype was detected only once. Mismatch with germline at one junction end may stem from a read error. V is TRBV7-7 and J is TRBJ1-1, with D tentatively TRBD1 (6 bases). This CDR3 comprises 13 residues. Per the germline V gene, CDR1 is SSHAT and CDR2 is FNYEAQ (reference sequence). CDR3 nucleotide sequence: TGTGCTAGCAGCCGACAGGAGGACACTGAAGCTTTCTTT. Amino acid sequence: CASSRQEDTEAFF.

Written as DNA, the CDR3 is TGCAGCGTTCAGACAGGGGGCACTGGGGCCAACGTCCTGACTTTC. Encoded protein: CSVQTGGTGANVLTF. The rearrangement links TRBV29-1 to TRBJ2-6; 10 bases align to TRBD1. The CDR3 extends over 15 amino acids. The J segment lost 2 bases and the V segment lost 5 bases, leaving 3 bases of the junction unmatched. Germline values: CDR1 SQVTM, CDR2 ANQGSEA.

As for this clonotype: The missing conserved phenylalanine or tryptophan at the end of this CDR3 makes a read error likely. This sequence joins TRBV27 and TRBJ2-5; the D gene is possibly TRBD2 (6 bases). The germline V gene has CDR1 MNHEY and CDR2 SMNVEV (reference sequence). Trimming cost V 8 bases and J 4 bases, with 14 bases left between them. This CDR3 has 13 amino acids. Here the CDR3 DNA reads TGTGCCAGCCGGGGATTGGAGGGAGAGACCCAGTACTCC. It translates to CASRGLEGETQYS.

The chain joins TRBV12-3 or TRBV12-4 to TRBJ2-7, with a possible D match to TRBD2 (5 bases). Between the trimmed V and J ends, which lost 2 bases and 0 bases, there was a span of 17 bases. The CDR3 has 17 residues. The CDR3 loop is CASSLSSVGAGSYEQYF. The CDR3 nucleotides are TGTGCCAGCAGTTTAAGTTCCGTGGGCGCGGGCTCCTACGAGCAGTACTTC.

DNA of the CDR3: TGCAGTGCTATGGGACAGGGTATTAATACGAATCAGCCCCAGCATTTT. This gives the protein CSAMGQGINTNQPQHF. The rearrangement joins TRBV20-1 to TRBJ1-5; 9 nucleotides agree with TRBD1. From germline, CDR1 is DFQATT and CDR2 SNEGSKA (reference sequence). This CDR3 comprises 16 residues. V shed 4 bases and J 4 bases; nucleotides not matched to a gene: 11.

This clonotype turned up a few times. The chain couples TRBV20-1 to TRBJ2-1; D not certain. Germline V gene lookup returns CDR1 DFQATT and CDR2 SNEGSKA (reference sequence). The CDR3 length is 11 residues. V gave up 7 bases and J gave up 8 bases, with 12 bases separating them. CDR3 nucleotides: TGCAGTGTGGAAGGGAAGGATGAGCAGTTCTTC. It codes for CSVEGKDEQFF.

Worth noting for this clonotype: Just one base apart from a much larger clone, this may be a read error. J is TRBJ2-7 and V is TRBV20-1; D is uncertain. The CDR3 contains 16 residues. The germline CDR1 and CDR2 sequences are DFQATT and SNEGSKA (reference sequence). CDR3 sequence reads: CSARDTPTRSSYERYF. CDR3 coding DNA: TGCAGTGCTAGAGATACACCGACAAGGAGCTCCTACGAGCGGTACTTC.

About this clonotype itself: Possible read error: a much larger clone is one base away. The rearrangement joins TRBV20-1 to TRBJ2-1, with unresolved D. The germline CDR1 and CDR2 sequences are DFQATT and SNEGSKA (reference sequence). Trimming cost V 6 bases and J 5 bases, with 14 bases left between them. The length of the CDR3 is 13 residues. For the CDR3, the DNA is TGCAGTGCACAACCCTATCAAAACAATGAGCAGTTCTTC. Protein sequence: CSAQPYQNNEQFF.

The CDR3 DNA is TGCGCCAGCAGCTTGCGGGACGGACCCTCTGGGGCCAACGTCCTGACTTTC. It yields the protein CASSLRDGPSGANVLTF. J is TRBJ2-6 and V is TRBV5-1; the D gene could be TRBD1 or TRBD2 (5 bases each). Trimming stripped 1 base from V and 0 bases from J, with 11 bases between. Germline V CDR1 and CDR2: SGHRS, YFSETQ. The CDR3 runs 17 residues.

The CDR3 loop reads CSVQGAREAEQYF. The CDR3 DNA is TGCAGCGTACAGGGGGCGCGAGAAGCCGAGCAGTACTTC. The V and J genes are TRBV29-1 and TRBJ2-5; TRBD1 agrees at 9 bases. The J call may not be correct, given that the DNA end is closer to TRBJ2-7. Germline loops: CDR1 SQVTM, CDR2 ANQGSEA. The CDR3 consists of 13 residues.

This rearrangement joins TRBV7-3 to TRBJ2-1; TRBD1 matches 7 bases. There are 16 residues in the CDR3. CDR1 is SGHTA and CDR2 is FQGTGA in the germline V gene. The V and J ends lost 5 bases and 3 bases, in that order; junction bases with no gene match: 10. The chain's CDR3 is CASSLRPGQFYNEQFF. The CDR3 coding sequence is TGTGCCAGCAGCCTACGACCGGGACAGTTCTACAATGAGCAGTTCTTC. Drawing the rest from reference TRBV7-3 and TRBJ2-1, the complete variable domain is GAGVSQTPSNKVTEKGKYVELRCDPISGHTALYWYRQSLGQGPEFLIYFQGTGAADDSGLPNDRFFAVRPEGSVSTLKIQRTERGDSAVYLCASSLRPGQFYNEQFFGPGTRLTVL.

The CDR3 sequence is CASSLDRTEQYF. The CDR3 DNA follows: TGTGCCAGCAGCTTGGACAGGACCGAGCAGTACTTC. This sequence joins TRBV5-4 and TRBJ2-7; the D gene is possibly TRBD1 (5 bases). Germline CDR1 and CDR2: SGHNT and YYREEE (reference sequence). The germline V and J ends were trimmed by 0 bases and 6 bases, with 7 bases remaining between them. This CDR3 region has 12 residues. Full variable domain (remainder filled in from reference TRBV5-4 and TRBJ2-7): ETGVTQSPTHLIKTRGQQVTLRCSSQSGHNTVSWYQQALGQGPQFIFQYYREEENGRGNFPPRFSGLQFPNYSSELNVNALELDDSALYLCASSLDRTEQYFGPGTRLTVT.